A single sample gave rise to the 21 T cell receptor beta chains below, sequenced in a study of cytomegalovirus exposure and HLA in healthy donors listed by TCRdb under 2017. The library was made by the immunoSEQ multiplex PCR assay. For the multiplex PCR, a mixture combining 60 forward primers for TCR Vbeta segments and 13 reverse primers for TCR Jbeta segments was used. The table comes from immuneACCESS by way of TCRdb, which keeps in-frame sequences with V and J called. Part of the clones is missing from these tables; in studies checked, under half for an unresolved V gene and the rest for unknown reasons. Here the sample has about 54,000 clones; around 82% occur a single time. Roughly 3% of the sample lies in the top ten. What was sequenced was PBMCs. The source is a woman aged 18 to 35 in good health and CMV-seronegative.

As to this clone: Sequence at one end of the junction differs from germline and may be a read error. V gene TRBV6-5 combines with J gene TRBJ1-6; weak D call: TRBD1 (5 bases). The germline V gene encodes CDR1 MNHEY and CDR2 SVGAGI. The CDR3 is made up of 14 amino acids. The CDR3 coding sequence is TGTGCCTGCAGGGTGTCATCGATAGATTCACCCCTCCACTTT. This sequence encodes CACRVSSIDSPLHF.

V and J are TRBV28 and TRBJ2-5; D is perhaps TRBD1 (6 bases). The CDR3 spans 15 residues. The germline V gene encodes CDR1 MDHEN and CDR2 SYDVKM. V lost 6 bases, J lost 5 bases, and 19 bases lay in between. CDR3 sequence reads: CASSPRGRQGETQYF. The CDR3 nucleotides are TGTGCCAGCAGCCCCAGGGGTAGGCAGGGGGAGACCCAGTACTTC. Together with reference TRBV28 and TRBJ2-5, the CDR3 gives the full variable domain: DVKVTQSSRYLVKRTGEKVFLECVQDMDHENMFWYRQDPGLGLRLIYFSYDVKMKEKGDIPEGYSVSREKKERFSLILESASTNQTSMYLCASSPRGRQGETQYFGPGTRLLVL.

This chain links TRBV7-9 with TRBJ2-5, with TRBD2 matching 11 bases. TRBJ2-7 explains the end of the DNA better; the J call may be wrong. In germline, CDR1 is SEHNR, CDR2 FQNEAQ (reference sequence). The CDR3 is 15 amino acids. CDR3 DNA: TGTGCCAGCAGCTACATAGCGGGAGGGCCCCCCGAGCAGTACTTC. Translated: CASSYIAGGPPEQYF.

This chain connects TRBV27 to TRBJ2-1, with 9 bases that match TRBD2. The J segment lost 9 bases and the V segment lost 7 bases, leaving 13 bases of the junction unmatched. This CDR3 spans 15 amino acids. The germline V gene has CDR1 MNHEY and CDR2 SMNVEV (reference sequence). DNA for the CDR3: TGTGCCAGCACCCATGGGCGGGAGGGCGAGGGTGAGCAGTTCTTC. Amino acids: CASTHGREGEGEQFF.

This chain uses TRBV29-1 with TRBJ2-2; 11 bases map to TRBD1. Germline CDR1 and CDR2: SQVTM and ANQGSEA. CDR3 length equals 16 residues. V was pared by 6 bases and J by 3 bases, with 9 bases of the junction left unmatched. CDR3 loop: CSVLSGTGGYTGELFF. The CDR3 DNA sequence: TGCAGCGTCTTGTCCGGGACAGGGGGGTACACCGGGGAGCTGTTTTTT.

The rearrangement links TRBV10-3 to TRBJ2-1; TRBD2 matches 7 bases. Germline-derived CDR1 and CDR2 are ENHRY and SYGVKD. The length of the CDR3 is 17 residues. The V gene end was trimmed by 0 bases and the J gene end by 4 bases; junction bases not matched to a gene: 9. The CDR3 DNA sequence: TGTGCCATCAGTGAGTCGATGGGCGGGAGTCCTTACAATGAGCAGTTCTTC. It is translated as CAISESMGGSPYNEQFF.

The chain combines TRBV6-6 with TRBJ1-1; 10 bases line up with TRBD1. J lost 0 bases, V lost 5 bases, and 3 bases had no gene match. In germline, CDR1 is MNHNY, CDR2 SVGAGI (reference sequence). CDR3 length: 15 residues. CDR3 region: CASSHGTGVNTEAFF. As DNA, the CDR3 is TGTGCCAGCAGTCATGGGACAGGGGTGAACACTGAAGCTTTCTTT.

The V call is TRBV7-3, the J call TRBJ2-5; tentative D call: TRBD2 (6 bases). Trimming took 2 bases from V and 2 from J, leaving 9 bases between them. The CDR3 is 14 residues long. Germline CDR1 reads SGHTA; CDR2 reads FQGTGA. CDR3 in DNA: TGTGCCAGCAGCTTACAGGGAGGTCAAGAGACCCAGTACTTC. Translated, it gives CASSLQGGQETQYF. The whole variable domain, remainder taken from reference TRBV7-3 and TRBJ2-5, is GAGVSQTPSNKVTEKGKYVELRCDPISGHTALYWYRQSLGQGPEFLIYFQGTGAADDSGLPNDRFFAVRPEGSVSTLKIQRTERGDSAVYLCASSLQGGQETQYFGPGTRLLVL.

Comments on this clone: At one end the junction does not follow the germline gene, possibly because of a read error. The rearrangement links TRBV4-2 to TRBJ2-7; 9 bases map to TRBD1. Per the germline V gene, CDR1 is LGHNA and CDR2 is YNFKEQ. CDR3 size: 14 residues. This chain's CDR3 is CASSGTGSFLSPFF. The CDR3 DNA is TGTGCCAGCAGCGGGACAGGGAGCTTTTTATCCCCTTTCTTC.

Written as DNA, the CDR3 is TGTGCCAGCAGCTTTCGTCCGTACAATGAGCAGTTCTTC. Its protein product is CASSFRPYNEQFF. The chain combines TRBV7-2 with TRBJ2-1; no clear D gene. This CDR3 contains 13 residues. The ends were cut back, 3 bases at V and 4 bases at J, with 7 bases in the middle. Germline CDR1 SGHTA, CDR2 FQGNSA.

By frequency in the sample, this clone is medium-sized. The chain has TRBV27 and TRBJ2-2, with 8 bases identical to TRBD1. Germline V CDR1 and CDR2: MNHEY, SMNVEV (reference sequence). The CDR3 consists of 14 residues. Trimming at V came to 7 bases and at J to 4 bases, leaving 5 bases not matched to a gene. Here the CDR3 reads CASKRTGTTGELFF. As DNA, the CDR3 is TGTGCCAGCAAGCGGACAGGGACCACCGGGGAGCTGTTTTTT.

J is TRBJ2-5 and V is TRBV11-3; 7 bases agree with TRBD1. The germline CDR1 and CDR2 sequences are SGHNT and YENEEA. The CDR3 spans 15 residues. V lost 5 bases, J lost 5 bases, and 11 bases stayed unmatched. The CDR3 reads CASSPEADRDETQYF. The CDR3 nucleotides read TGTGCCAGCAGCCCCGAAGCCGACAGGGATGAGACCCAGTACTTC.

This clone was seen once. The CDR3 loop reads CASSLAQGGLALYEQYF. CDR3 sequence (DNA): TGTGCCAGCAGCTTAGCTCAGGGAGGACTAGCGCTCTACGAGCAGTACTTC. The V call is TRBV7-6, the J call TRBJ2-7, with 9 positions matching TRBD2. The CDR3 length is 17 residues. Germline V gene data show CDR1 as SGHVS and CDR2 as FNYEAQ. The junction had 9 bases not matched to a gene; V was cut back by 0 bases and J by 3 bases. Together with reference TRBV7-6 and TRBJ2-7, the CDR3 gives the full variable domain: GAGVSQSPRYKVTKRGQDVALRCDPISGHVSLYWYRQALGQGPEFLTYFNYEAQQDKSGLPNDRFSAERPEGSISTLTIQRTEQRDSAMYRCASSLAQGGLALYEQYFGPGTRLTVT.

The chain carries TRBV5-1 and TRBJ2-1; TRBD2 matches at 8 bases. This CDR3 region has 15 residues. CDR1 and CDR2 (germline): SGHRS, YFSETQ. V lost 3 bases, J lost 9 bases, and 11 bases stayed unmatched. The CDR3 loop is CASSSASGPTGEQFF. In nucleotides, the CDR3 is TGCGCCAGCAGCTCAGCTAGCGGGCCTACCGGTGAGCAGTTCTTC.

This chain uses TRBV27 with TRBJ1-2; D may be TRBD1 (5 bases). CDR1 MNHEY and CDR2 SMNVEV come from the germline V gene (reference sequence). The ends were cut back, 7 bases at V and 3 bases at J, with 12 bases in the middle. The CDR3 totals 13 residues. This chain's CDR3 is CASTAGWDYGYTF. The CDR3 region has the DNA TGTGCCAGCACGGCAGGGTGGGACTATGGCTACACCTTC.

Regarding this clone: One end of the junction does not line up with germline, which may come from a read error. This chain connects TRBV6-6 to TRBJ1-2; maybe TRBD1 (6 bases). There are 13 residues in the CDR3. CDR1 and CDR2 from the germline V gene are MNHNY and SVGAGI (reference sequence). The CDR3 loop is CASSGGGVRDKAF. CDR3 bases: TGTGCCAGCAGCGGGGGGGGTGTCCGGGACAAGGCCTTC.

A single count supports this clone. V usage is TRBV28 and J usage is TRBJ1-2, with 7 bases that match TRBD1. The V and J ends lost 5 bases and 7 bases, in that order; junction bases with no gene match: 10. The CDR3 runs 14 residues. Germline CDR1 is MDHEN and CDR2 is SYDVKM. The CDR3 loop reads CASSPRQGIGGYTF. CDR3 coding DNA: TGTGCCAGCAGTCCAAGACAGGGTATTGGTGGCTACACCTTC.

The rearrangement joins TRBV27 to TRBJ1-1; D gene ambiguous. CDR1 is MNHEY, CDR2 SMNVEV, per germline (reference sequence). CDR3 length: 13 residues. Trimming removed 3 bases from V and 4 bases from J, with 9 bases in between. CDR3 protein: CASSFRAGTEAFF. The CDR3 DNA reads as TGTGCCAGCAGTTTTAGGGCGGGCACTGAAGCTTTCTTT.

The chain links TRBV5-1 to TRBJ2-5; TRBD2 matches 12 bases. V shed 0 bases and J 4 bases; nucleotides not matched to a gene: 7. CDR1 SGHRS and CDR2 YFSETQ come from the germline V gene. This CDR3 contains 17 residues. The CDR3 loop reads CASSLGLAGGAGETQYF. CDR3 DNA sequence: TGCGCCAGCAGCTTGGGCCTAGCGGGAGGGGCCGGAGAGACCCAGTACTTC. The full variable domain, in which reference TRBV5-1 and TRBJ2-5 provide the parts outside the CDR3, is KAGVTQTPRYLIKTRGQQVTLSCSPISGHRSVSWYQQTPGQGLQFLFEYFSETQRNKGNFPGRFSGRQFSNSRSEMNVSTLELGDSALYLCASSLGLAGGAGETQYFGPGTRLLVL.

The chain is built from TRBV30 and TRBJ1-3, with D perhaps matching TRBD1 (5 bases). Trimming removed 5 bases at V and 0 bases at J, with 14 bases between. Germline loops: CDR1 GTSNPN, CDR2 SVGIG (reference sequence). CDR3 length: 15 amino acids. The CDR3 sequence is CAWGIGAISGNTIYF. As DNA, the CDR3 is TGTGCCTGGGGAATAGGGGCCATCTCTGGAAACACCATATATTTT.

J is TRBJ2-3 and V is TRBV5-1, with 8 bases matching TRBD2. J was trimmed by 4 bases and V by 3 bases; bases with no gene match: 13. Germline V gene lookup returns CDR1 SGHRS and CDR2 YFSETQ. The CDR3 contains 17 residues. The CDR3 is CASSSVPSGSGADTQYF. For the CDR3, the DNA is TGCGCCAGCAGCTCAGTGCCGAGCGGGAGTGGAGCAGATACGCAGTATTTT. Full variable domain (rest looked up from reference TRBV5-1 and TRBJ2-3): KAGVTQTPRYLIKTRGQQVTLSCSPISGHRSVSWYQQTPGQGLQFLFEYFSETQRNKGNFPGRFSGRQFSNSRSEMNVSTLELGDSALYLCASSSVPSGSGADTQYFGPGTRLTVL.